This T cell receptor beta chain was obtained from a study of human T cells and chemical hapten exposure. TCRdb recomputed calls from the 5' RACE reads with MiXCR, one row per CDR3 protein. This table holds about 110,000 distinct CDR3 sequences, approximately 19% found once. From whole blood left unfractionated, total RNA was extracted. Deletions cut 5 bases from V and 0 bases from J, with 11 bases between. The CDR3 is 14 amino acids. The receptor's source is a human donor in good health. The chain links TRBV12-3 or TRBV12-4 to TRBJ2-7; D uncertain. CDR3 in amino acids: CASSLQTYSYEQYF. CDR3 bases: TGTGCCAGCAGTCTCCAGACTTACTCCTACGAGCAGTACTTC.